This entry concerns a single TCR beta chain. The repertoire was sequenced with immunoSEQ multiplex PCR; TCRdb's copy has only in-frame clones and lacks some. The data contain about 150,000 clones, about three quarters of them singletons. This sample was included in a study of cytotoxic CD8 clonotypes in ibrutinib-treated CLL. Here the sequenced sample was PBMCs, taken after 24 months of ibrutinib treatment. The TCR originated in a human donor with chronic lymphocytic leukemia.

The DNA for the CDR3 is TGTGCCAGCAGTTCGGACACCGCAACTAATGAAAAACTGTTTTTT. It codes for CASSSDTATNEKLFF. The chain has TRBV28 and TRBJ1-4; tentative D call: TRBD1 (5 bases). V dropped 4 bases and J dropped 0 bases, with 9 bases sitting between them. Germline V lookup: CDR1 MDHEN, CDR2 SYDVKM. The CDR3 length is 15 residues.